The 6 T cell receptor beta chains listed next were all sequenced from one sample in a study of T cells in Graves' hyperthyroidism and ophthalmopathy. Regions amplified from RNA transcripts were the TCR beta CDR3 regions. HTBI primers were the set used in a first-round RT-PCR of the TCR CDR3. TCRdb ran MiXCR on the multiplex PCR reads and lists one entry per CDR3 protein. The table lists a few hundred thousand distinct CDR3 sequences, roughly 25% of them singletons. The sample comprised blood. These receptors came from a man in his forties or fifties with Graves' hyperthyroidism.

The gene calls are TRBV5-4 and TRBJ2-2; TRBD1 matches 9 bases. The CDR3 consists of 15 residues. Germline values: CDR1 SGHNT, CDR2 YYREEE (reference sequence). V lost 2 bases to trimming and J lost 5 bases; unmatched junction nucleotides: 4. CDR3 sequence: CASSFDGQGTGELFF. For the CDR3, the DNA is TGTGCCAGCAGCTTCGATGGACAGGGGACCGGGGAGCTGTTTTTT.

V is TRBV24-1 and J is TRBJ1-5, with unresolved D. Germline CDR1 KGHDR, CDR2 SFDVKD. The CDR3 is 16 residues long. With 10 bases removed from V and 2 bases from J, the gap between germline ends came to 20 bases. For the CDR3, the DNA is TGTGCCACGTCATCCGGGTCCCTCGGAGGCAATCAGCCCCAGCATTTT. It encodes CATSSGSLGGNQPQHF.

The V gene is TRBV20-1, the J gene TRBJ2-7; D is unresolved. V was cut by 6 bases and J by 4 bases, with 10 bases left in between. Germline V gene sequence: CDR1 DFQATT, CDR2 SNEGSKA (reference sequence). The length of the CDR3 is 11 residues. Here the CDR3 reads CSAINGYEQYF. DNA of the CDR3: TGCAGTGCGATAAATGGATACGAGCAGTACTTC.

In its sample, this clonotype was seen a few times. The V gene is TRBV9, the J gene TRBJ2-3, with 9 bases that match TRBD2. J was trimmed by 1 base and V by 3 bases; bases with no gene match: 6. Germline-derived CDR1 and CDR2 are SGDLS and YYNGEE. CDR3 length: 16 residues. The CDR3 nucleotides read TGTGCCAGCAGCGGGACTAGCGATGGGGGCACAGATACGCAGTATTTT. It codes for CASSGTSDGGTDTQYF.

This sequence joins TRBV11-3 and TRBJ2-1; 10 nucleotides agree with TRBD2. Germline lookup yields CDR1 SGHNT and CDR2 YENEEA. V was pared by 5 bases and J by 5 bases, with 6 bases of the junction left unmatched. This CDR3 comprises 15 residues. CDR3 bases: TGTGCCAGCAGCGACATAGCGGGAGGTAACAATGAGCAGTTCTTC. The encoded protein is CASSDIAGGNNEQFF.

The J gene is TRBJ1-2, the V gene TRBV5-1, with D maybe TRBD1 (5 bases). This CDR3 comprises 13 residues. Trimming pared 2 bases from V and 2 bases from J, leaving 7 bases between. Germline V gives CDR1 SGHRS, CDR2 YFSETQ. CDR3 DNA sequence: TGCGCCAGCAGCTTCGACAGCAACTATGGCTACACCTTC. Its translation: CASSFDSNYGYTF.